The 10 T cell receptor beta chains reported below all come from one sample, sequenced in a study of shared clonotypes between healthy human individuals. The repertoire was sequenced with immunoSEQ multiplex PCR; TCRdb's copy has only in-frame clones and lacks some. The top ten hold 0.14% of the sample, which has 2.5 million or so clones, 90% to 95% seen once. The sequenced material came from naive CD4+ T cells sorted from blood. The subset denotes: CD45RA+ positively selected. Receptor source: a man in his late teens or twenties in good health.

V and J are TRBV13 and TRBJ2-7, with TRBD2 matching 13 bases. Losses at the gene ends were 5 bases for V and 3 bases for J; bases not matched to a gene: 4. The CDR3 sequence is 15 residues long. The germline V gene has CDR1 PRHDT and CDR2 FYEKMQ (reference sequence). The CDR3 DNA reads as TGTGCCAGCAGCGGGCGGACTAGCGGGGGCTACGAGCAGTACTTC. This sequence encodes CASSGRTSGGYEQYF. The entire variable domain, with the rest obtained from reference TRBV13 and TRBJ2-7, is as follows: AAGVIQSPRHLIKEKRETATLKCYPIPRHDTVYWYQQGPGQDPQFLISFYEKMQSDKGSIPDRFSAQQFSDYHSELNMSSLELGDSALYFCASSGRTSGGYEQYFGPGTRLTVT.

The rearrangement joins TRBV19 to TRBJ2-7; a possible D gene is TRBD2 (6 bases). Per germline, CDR1 LNHDA and CDR2 SQIVND (reference sequence). The CDR3 has 11 residues. V was shortened by 3 bases and J by 9 bases, with 9 bases between the two germline ends. CDR3 sequence (DNA): TGTGCCAGTAGTATCCAGGGAGGGCAGTACTTC. Translated, it gives CASSIQGGQYF.

The chain employs TRBV4-1 and TRBJ1-6, with 8 bases that match TRBD1. The V gene end was trimmed by 3 bases and the J gene end by 4 bases; junction bases not matched to a gene: 5. CDR3 length: 16 amino acids. Per the germline V gene, CDR1 is MGHRA and CDR2 is YSYEKL. Here the CDR3 DNA reads TGCGCCAGCAGCCAGGCCGGACAGGGATATAATTCACCCCTCCACTTT. This encodes CASSQAGQGYNSPLHF.

This rearrangement joins TRBV4-1 to TRBJ1-2; no definite D call. The CDR3 is 15 residues long. The germline V gene has CDR1 MGHRA and CDR2 YSYEKL. Trimming cost V 0 bases and J 6 bases, with 14 bases left between them. The DNA of the CDR3 is TGCGCCAGCAGCCAAGAGTGGGCAGGCCGAAATGGCTACACCTTC. It yields the protein CASSQEWAGRNGYTF.

The rearrangement uses TRBV28 and TRBJ1-5, with a possible D match to TRBD1 (6 bases). The germline V gene has CDR1 MDHEN and CDR2 SYDVKM. The CDR3 spans 15 residues. Deletions cut 4 bases from V and 3 bases from J, with 13 bases between. This CDR3 is CASSSRGGNNQPQHF. CDR3 nucleotides: TGTGCCAGCAGTTCAAGAGGGGGTAACAATCAGCCCCAGCATTTT. Full variable domain (missing parts from reference TRBV28 and TRBJ1-5): DVKVTQSSRYLVKRTGEKVFLECVQDMDHENMFWYRQDPGLGLRLIYFSYDVKMKEKGDIPEGYSVSREKKERFSLILESASTNQTSMYLCASSSRGGNNQPQHFGDGTRLSIL.

A single count supports this clone. This sequence joins TRBV30 and TRBJ2-2, with D perhaps TRBD1 or TRBD2 (5 bases each). The V and J ends lost 4 bases and 1 base respectively, with 7 bases between them. The germline CDR1 and CDR2 sequences are GTSNPN and SVGIG (reference sequence). The CDR3 is 13 residues long. As DNA, the CDR3 is TGTGCCTGGACAGGGAGGAACACCGGGGAGCTGTTTTTT. Protein sequence: CAWTGRNTGELFF.

On this clone: Different DNA sequences within this sample yield the same CDR3. V usage is TRBV11-2 and J usage is TRBJ2-7, with D uncertain. CDR3 size: 12 residues. Trimming cost V 4 bases and J 2 bases, with 6 bases left between them. The germline CDR1 and CDR2 sequences are SGHAT and FQNNGV. The CDR3 region is CASSSGPYEQYF. CDR3 nucleotide sequence: TGTGCCAGCAGCTCAGGCCCCTACGAGCAGTACTTC.

This clone appeared a single time. This chain joins TRBV19 and TRBJ1-3, with TRBD1 matching over 7 bases. CDR1 and CDR2 from the germline V gene are LNHDA and SQIVND (reference sequence). J was trimmed by 0 bases and V by 3 bases; bases with no gene match: 5. The CDR3 has 16 residues. This CDR3 reads CASSIFGTDSGNTIYF. CDR3 sequence (DNA): TGTGCCAGTAGTATTTTCGGGACAGACTCTGGAAACACCATATATTTT.

Of note for this clone: This sample includes further DNA sequences coding for the same CDR3. V is TRBV11-2 and J is TRBJ1-1, with a tentative D call TRBD1 (6 bases). The CDR3 covers 13 residues. From germline, CDR1 is SGHAT and CDR2 FQNNGV. V was trimmed by 4 bases and J by 1 base, leaving 7 bases between them. In DNA, the CDR3 is TGTGCCAGCAGCTCGACAGGGAACACTGAAGCTTTCTTT. It encodes CASSSTGNTEAFF.

The chain joins TRBV28 to TRBJ2-7; a weak D match, TRBD1 (6 bases). Germline V gives CDR1 MDHEN, CDR2 SYDVKM. The CDR3 extends over 16 amino acids. The germline V and J ends were trimmed by 6 bases and 6 bases, with 24 bases remaining between them. The CDR3 DNA reads TGTGCCAGCAGACCCTTCTGGGTCAGGGGAATACCCGAGCAGTACTTC. As protein: CASRPFWVRGIPEQYF.